The 20 T cell receptor beta chains below were found in one sample sequenced in a study of vaccination and CD4 T cells after COVID-19. Oncomine TCR Beta short-read sequencing was applied to DNA from cultured CD4+ T cells. Each CDR3 protein is one row after TCRdb ran MiXCR on the PCR reads. The repertoire consists of under 25,000 distinct CDR3 sequences, with 20% to 25% occurring once and the leading ten covering more than 7.5%. No cognate antigen is known for these TCRs. The treatment denotes: roughly ten-day PBMC culture with coronavirus spike peptide pools or control peptides (ViraFEST assay). The sequencing sample was made of cultured CD4+ T cells from blood. The receptors derive from a human donor with COVID-19.

This clonotype showed up just a few times. The chain links TRBV18 to TRBJ1-5; 8 nucleotides match TRBD1. The germline V gene has CDR1 KGHSH and CDR2 LQKENI. The CDR3 is made up of 15 amino acids. V lost 2 bases, J lost 7 bases, and 7 bases stayed unmatched. This CDR3 is CASSPRQGAGQPQHF. DNA for the CDR3: TGTGCCAGCTCACCAAGGCAGGGGGCCGGGCAGCCCCAGCATTTT.

This clonotype has only a few counts. V is TRBV28 and J is TRBJ1-2; possible D gene TRBD1, 6 bases. V shed 7 bases and J shed 7 bases, with 13 bases lying between them. Germline assignment: CDR1 MDHEN and CDR2 SYDVKM. The CDR3 sequence is 12 residues long. The CDR3, as DNA: TGTGCCAGCACTCCCTCCAGGGGTGGCTACACCTTC. This codes for CASTPSRGGYTF.

The rearrangement links TRBV30 to TRBJ1-1; 7 nucleotides line up with TRBD1. The CDR3 extends over 13 amino acids. From germline, CDR1 is GTSNPN and CDR2 SVGIG (reference sequence). The V and J ends lost 2 bases and 4 bases, in that order; junction bases with no gene match: 4. CDR3 nucleotide sequence: TGTGCCTGGAGTAGACAGGGCGGCACTGAAGCTTTCTTT. Its translation: CAWSRQGGTEAFF.

The chain uses TRBV6-1 and TRBJ2-7, with D unclear. Trimming stripped 5 bases from V and 1 base from J, with 9 bases between. Germline lookup yields CDR1 MNHNS and CDR2 SASEGT. The CDR3 sequence is 13 residues long. CDR3 sequence (DNA): TGTGCCAGCAGTATGTCTAGGTCCTACGAGCAGTACTTC. Protein: CASSMSRSYEQYF.

The chain couples TRBV6-1 to TRBJ1-5, with 8 bases fitting TRBD1. The CDR3 length is 15 residues. With 2 bases clipped from V and 9 bases from J, the junction kept 9 bases outside the gene matches. CDR1 and CDR2 from the germline V gene are MNHNS and SASEGT. The CDR3 nucleotides read TGTGCCAGCAGTGAAAATCCGACAGGGGCACGGCCCCAGCATTTT. Protein: CASSENPTGARPQHF.

This sequence joins TRBV6-1 and TRBJ1-4; D is uncertain. The CDR3 sequence is 14 residues long. V was pared by 5 bases and J by 2 bases, with 9 bases between. Germline assignment: CDR1 MNHNS and CDR2 SASEGT. The CDR3 nucleotides read TGTGCCAGCAGTATCCGGGGTACTAATGAAAAACTGTTTTTT. Amino acid sequence: CASSIRGTNEKLFF.

This chain joins TRBV20-1 and TRBJ1-5; D is possibly TRBD1 (6 bases). Germline CDR1 and CDR2: DFQATT and SNEGSKA (reference sequence). Trimming took off 3 bases at V and 7 bases at J, with 16 bases between the two ends. The CDR3 consists of 14 residues. The CDR3 is CSASRRGHEQPQHF. The CDR3 bases are TGCAGTGCTAGCCGCAGGGGCCATGAACAGCCCCAGCATTTT.

This clonotype was seen only a few times. The chain joins TRBV9 to TRBJ2-5; possibly TRBD1 for D (5 bases). V dropped 0 bases and J dropped 3 bases, with 12 bases sitting between them. This CDR3 spans 15 amino acids. Germline loops: CDR1 SGDLS, CDR2 YYNGEE. CDR3 amino acids: CASSVDQGAKETQYF. CDR3 nucleotide sequence: TGTGCCAGCAGCGTAGATCAGGGCGCAAAAGAGACCCAGTACTTC.

The chain carries TRBV5-4 and TRBJ2-7; D possibly corresponds to TRBD1 (6 bases). With 1 base removed from V and 0 bases from J, the gap between germline ends came to 11 bases. Germline V gives CDR1 SGHNT, CDR2 YYREEE (reference sequence). The CDR3 length is 15 residues. The CDR3 sequence: CASSLQGGFSYEQYF. Here the CDR3 DNA reads TGTGCCAGCAGCTTGCAAGGGGGTTTCTCCTACGAGCAGTACTTC.

V is TRBV19 and J is TRBJ2-1; no reliable D call. Trimming cost V 9 bases and J 10 bases, with 13 bases left between them. The CDR3 contains 11 residues. Germline V CDR1 and CDR2: LNHDA, SQIVND (reference sequence). DNA for the CDR3: TGTGCCAGCTCTACGGCGATAGAGCAGTTCTTC. Encoded protein: CASSTAIEQFF.

The rearrangement joins TRBV19 to TRBJ1-1, with D possibly being TRBD1 (5 bases). The V end lost 6 bases, the J end lost 7 bases, and 21 bases lay between the germline ends. Germline V gene data show CDR1 as LNHDA and CDR2 as SQIVND (reference sequence). The CDR3 is 15 residues long. The CDR3 region is CASSNRDRLSLEAFF. CDR3 bases: TGTGCCAGTAGCAACCGGGACCGCTTAAGCCTTGAAGCTTTCTTT. Full variable domain (missing parts from reference TRBV19 and TRBJ1-1): DGGITQSPKYLFRKEGQNVTLSCEQNLNHDAMYWYRQDPGQGLRLIYYSQIVNDFQKGDIAEGYSVSREKKESFPLTVTSAQKNPTAFYLCASSNRDRLSLEAFFGQGTRLTVV.

The chain recombines TRBV5-1 with TRBJ2-3; TRBD1 might be the D (5 bases). V lost 4 bases to trimming and J lost 1 base, with 13 bases between them. Germline assignment: CDR1 SGHRS and CDR2 YFSETQ. The CDR3 length is 15 residues. CDR3 nucleotides: TGCGCCAGCAGCGTAACAGGTCCGGGCACAGATACGCAGTATTTT. As protein: CASSVTGPGTDTQYF.

This clonotype was counted between two and nine times. V and J are TRBV24-1 and TRBJ1-5, with TRBD1 matching over 9 bases. The ends lost 3 bases at V and 4 bases at J; junction bases unmatched: 3. The CDR3 is 15 amino acids. The germline CDR1 and CDR2 sequences are KGHDR and SFDVKD. CDR3 sequence reads: CATSDQQGANQPQHF. DNA for the CDR3: TGTGCCACCAGTGATCAACAGGGGGCGAATCAGCCCCAGCATTTT.

This clonotype was seen more than once but under ten times. This rearrangement joins TRBV7-8 to TRBJ1-5; 10 bases line up with TRBD1. The CDR3 runs 17 residues. Germline V lookup: CDR1 SGHVS, CDR2 FQNEAQ. After removal of 4 bases from V and 6 bases from J, the junction contained 12 bases not matched to a gene. The CDR3 DNA reads TGTGCCAGCAGCTCAAAGTTGGGACAGGGGTTCGGTCAGCCCCAGCATTTT. It is translated as CASSSKLGQGFGQPQHF.

The V gene is TRBV7-2, the J gene TRBJ1-2; 7 bases are shared with TRBD1. The CDR3 extends over 13 amino acids. V lost 1 base and J lost 7; bases outside the gene matches: 3. Germline lookup yields CDR1 SGHTA and CDR2 FQGNSA. CDR3 DNA sequence: TGTGCCAGCAGCTTAGGACCAGGGGGTGGCTACACCTTC. Translating gives CASSLGPGGGYTF.

This clonotype was detected only a few times. The chain combines TRBV7-3 with TRBJ2-2, with TRBD1 matching 7 bases. There are 16 residues in the CDR3. V lost 4 bases to trimming and J lost 4 bases; unmatched junction nucleotides: 9. CDR1 SGHTA and CDR2 FQGTGA come from the germline V gene. Here the CDR3 reads CASSSPTGSSTGELFF. CDR3 DNA: TGTGCCAGCAGCTCACCGACAGGGTCAAGCACCGGGGAGCTGTTTTTT.

In this sample, this clonotype turned up a few times. The CDR3: CASSQGNRVTNEKLFF. The CDR3 DNA is TGCGCCAGCAGCCAAGGAAACAGGGTAACTAATGAAAAACTGTTTTTT. The chain carries TRBV4-1 and TRBJ1-4; perhaps TRBD1 as D (6 bases). CDR3 length: 16 amino acids. Germline CDR1 reads MGHRA; CDR2 reads YSYEKL. Trimming stripped 1 base from V and 1 base from J, with 10 bases between.

About this clonotype itself: This may be a read error, as it is one base from a much larger clone. The genes are TRBV20-1 and TRBJ1-6; 8 bases align to TRBD1. The germline V gene has CDR1 DFQATT and CDR2 SNEGSKA (reference sequence). The CDR3 extends over 15 amino acids. The chain's CDR3 is CSAKGTGSYNSPPHF. In nucleotides, the CDR3 is TGCAGTGCTAAAGGGACAGGCTCCTATAATTCACCCCCCCACTTT.

This chain uses TRBV20-1 with TRBJ1-4; D is perhaps TRBD1 (5 bases). Trimming shortened V by 4 bases and J by 8 bases, and 17 bases separated the two germline ends. CDR3 length: 14 residues. The germline gives CDR1 DFQATT, CDR2 SNEGSKA (reference sequence). CDR3 residues: CSAMSGQGAEKLFF. CDR3 DNA sequence: TGCAGTGCTATGTCTGGGCAGGGAGCGGAAAAACTGTTTTTT.

By share, this clonotype counts as medium-sized. The chain has TRBV6-2 or TRBV6-3 and TRBJ1-5, with 8 bases aligning to TRBD1. Germline assignment: CDR1 MNHEY and CDR2 SVGEGT. Losses at the gene ends were 10 bases for V and 6 bases for J; bases not matched to a gene: 14. This CDR3 is built from 15 residues. The DNA of the CDR3 is TGTGCCACCCGACAGGGGACAGCGGAGGTTCAGCCCCAGCATTTT. It is translated as CATRQGTAEVQPQHF.